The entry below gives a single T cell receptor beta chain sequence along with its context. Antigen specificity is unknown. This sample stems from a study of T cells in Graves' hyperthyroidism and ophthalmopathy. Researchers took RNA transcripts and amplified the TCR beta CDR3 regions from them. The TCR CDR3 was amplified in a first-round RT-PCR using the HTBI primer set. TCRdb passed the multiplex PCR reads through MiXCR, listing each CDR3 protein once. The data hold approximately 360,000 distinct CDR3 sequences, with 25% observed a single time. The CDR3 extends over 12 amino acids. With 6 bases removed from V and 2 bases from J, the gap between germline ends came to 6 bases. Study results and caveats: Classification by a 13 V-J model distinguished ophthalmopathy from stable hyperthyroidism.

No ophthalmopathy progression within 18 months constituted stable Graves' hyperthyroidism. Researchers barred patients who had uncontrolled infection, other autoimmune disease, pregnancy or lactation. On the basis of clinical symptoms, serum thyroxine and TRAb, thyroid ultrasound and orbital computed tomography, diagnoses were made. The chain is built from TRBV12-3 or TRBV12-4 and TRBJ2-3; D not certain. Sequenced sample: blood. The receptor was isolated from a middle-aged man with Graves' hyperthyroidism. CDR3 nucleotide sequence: TGTGCCAGCAGATATCTCACAGATACGCAGTATTTT. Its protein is CASRYLTDTQYF.